This is a list of T cell receptor beta chains from one sample in a study of blood T cell repertoires in COVID-19. The assay was immunoSEQ multiplex PCR, and TCRdb's table has in-frame clones only and misses some. The sample shows about 210,000 clones, roughly nine tenths of them seen only once. The specimen was PBMCs or T cells enriched from blood (not recorded which). All receptors come from a woman between 40 and 55 years old in a cohort exposed to, infected with or recovered from COVID-19 (not recorded which). CDR3s include the opening cysteine and the closing phenylalanine or tryptophan. A D gene is named only where the DNA matches it firmly. A clone size is listed for some rows: how often the clone was seen (once, few, many), or a class if it is expanded.

size,V,J,D,DNA,CDR3
NA,TRBV23-1,TRBJ1-1,NA,TGCGCCAGCAAGAACAGGGAGGGGAACACTGAAGCTTTCTTT,CASKNREGNTEAFF
few,TRBV7-2,TRBJ2-7,NA,TGTGCCAGCAGCTTAGCACCTGTCAGGGAATACGAGCAGTACTTC,CASSLAPVREYEQYF
NA,TRBV10-2,TRBJ1-2,NA,TGCGCCAGCAGTGAGTCCGGGGGTGGCTACACCTTC,CASSESGGGYTF
NA,TRBV10-1,TRBJ1-1,NA,TGCGCCAGCAGTGAGTCGAGCGGGGGATACACTGAAGCTTTCTTT,CASSESSGGYTEAFF
NA,TRBV19,TRBJ2-7,NA,TGTGCCAGTAGTTATGCGGGGCCCACCTACGAGCAGTACTTC,CASSYAGPTYEQYF
NA,TRBV19,TRBJ2-7,TRBD1,TGTGCCACCTGCAGACAGGGTCACTACGAGCAGTACTTC,CATCRQGHYEQYF
few,TRBV6-4,TRBJ1-1,TRBD1,TGTGCCAGCAGTCCGGGACAGGGGGGCACTGAAGCTTTCTTT,CASSPGQGGTEAFF
NA,TRBV13,TRBJ2-1,NA,TGTGCCAGCAGCTTAGAGGGGAATGAGCAGTTCTTC,CASSLEGNEQFF
NA,TRBV11-2,TRBJ1-2,NA,TGTGCCAGCAGCTTAAGTACAGACCATGGCTACACCTTC,CASSLSTDHGYTF
NA,TRBV18,TRBJ2-3,NA,TGTGCCAGCTCACCCATCGCTAGCAGCCCAGATACGCAGTATTTT,CASSPIASSPDTQYF
NA,TRBV4-2,TRBJ2-1,TRBD2,TGTGCCAGCAGCCACCCCCGGGACTACCTGGGAGATGAGCAGTTCTTC,CASSHPRDYLGDEQFF
NA,TRBV5-1,TRBJ2-5,TRBD2,TGCGCCAGCAGCCCCCTTCCAGCGGGGGCCGGAGAGACCCAGTACTTC,CASSPLPAGAGETQYF
few,TRBV6-2/TRBV6-3,TRBJ1-3,TRBD1,TGTGCCAGCAGTTACCTCGGGACAGCCTCTGGAAACACCATATATTTT,CASSYLGTASGNTIYF
NA,TRBV27,TRBJ1-2,TRBD1,TGTGCCAGCAGTCCTAGACAGGGCACTAACTATGGCTACACCTTC,CASSPRQGTNYGYTF
NA,TRBV7-9,TRBJ2-2,NA,TGTGCCAGCACCCGGGGGGCCACCGGGGAGCTGTTTTTT,CASTRGATGELFF
NA,TRBV7-2,TRBJ2-2,NA,TGTGCCAGCAGCTTAGTATGGGAGCTGTTTTTT,CASSLVWELFF
NA,TRBV13,TRBJ1-2,NA,TGTGCCAGCAGCTTAGGGGAAGGGGATGGCTACACCTTC,CASSLGEGDGYTF
NA,TRBV5-1,TRBJ1-1,TRBD1,TGCGCCAGCACCTCCCTAGACAGGGGGCGGACTGAAGCTTTCTTT,CASTSLDRGRTEAFF
few,TRBV11-2,TRBJ1-6,NA,TGTGCCAGCAGCTGGGGCCTAAATTCACCCCTCCACTTT,CASSWGLNSPLHF
NA,TRBV27,TRBJ2-6,TRBD1,TGTGCCAGCAGTTCCCTCACAGGGGGCGCAGGAAGCTCTGGGGCCAACGTCCTGACTTTC,CASSSLTGGAGSSGANVLTF
NA,TRBV5-4,TRBJ1-2,NA,TGTGCCAGCAGCTTTGGGGGCGCCAGCTATGGCTACACCTTC,CASSFGGASYGYTF
NA,TRBV24-1,TRBJ2-2,NA,TGTGCCACCAGTGACTCACTAGCTACCGGGGAGCTGTTTTTT,CATSDSLATGELFF
NA,TRBV19,TRBJ1-6,NA,TGTGCCAGTAGTCCCCGCGGGGGCTCATCACCCCTCCACTTT,CASSPRGGSSPLHF